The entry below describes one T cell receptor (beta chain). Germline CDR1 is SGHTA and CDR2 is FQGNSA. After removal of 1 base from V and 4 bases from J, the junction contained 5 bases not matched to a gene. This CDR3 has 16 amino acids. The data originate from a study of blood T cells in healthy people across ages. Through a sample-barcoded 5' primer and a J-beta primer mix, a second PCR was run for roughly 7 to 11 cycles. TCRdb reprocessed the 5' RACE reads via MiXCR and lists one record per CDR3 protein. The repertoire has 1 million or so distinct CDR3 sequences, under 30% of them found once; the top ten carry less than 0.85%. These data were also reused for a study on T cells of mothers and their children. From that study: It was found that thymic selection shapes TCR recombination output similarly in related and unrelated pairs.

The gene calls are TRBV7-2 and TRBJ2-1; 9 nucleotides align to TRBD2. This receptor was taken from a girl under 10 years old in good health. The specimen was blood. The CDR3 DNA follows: TGTGCCAGCAGCTTAGAGGCACTAGCGGGTTACAATGAGCAGTTCTTC. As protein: CASSLEALAGYNEQFF.